This note documents a single T cell receptor (beta chain) sequence. Using immunoSEQ multiplex PCR, the repertoire was profiled, and TCRdb retains in-frame clones only, with some absent. Among around 97,000 clones listed, roughly 89% were seen once. The sample comes from a study of control samples from healthy donors and cancer patients. Per the germline V gene, CDR1 is SGHAT and CDR2 is FQNNGV. CDR3 size: 15 residues. The V and J ends lost 1 base and 4 bases respectively, with 13 bases between them. This TCR was recovered from a man aged 55-75 years with lung cancer. The chain uses TRBV11-2 and TRBJ1-2, with D possibly matching TRBD1 (6 bases). The sequenced sample was PBMCs. CDR3 nucleotides: TGTGCCAGCAGCTTAGCGTCAGGGGAATCCTATGGCTACACCTTC. Amino acids: CASSLASGESYGYTF.